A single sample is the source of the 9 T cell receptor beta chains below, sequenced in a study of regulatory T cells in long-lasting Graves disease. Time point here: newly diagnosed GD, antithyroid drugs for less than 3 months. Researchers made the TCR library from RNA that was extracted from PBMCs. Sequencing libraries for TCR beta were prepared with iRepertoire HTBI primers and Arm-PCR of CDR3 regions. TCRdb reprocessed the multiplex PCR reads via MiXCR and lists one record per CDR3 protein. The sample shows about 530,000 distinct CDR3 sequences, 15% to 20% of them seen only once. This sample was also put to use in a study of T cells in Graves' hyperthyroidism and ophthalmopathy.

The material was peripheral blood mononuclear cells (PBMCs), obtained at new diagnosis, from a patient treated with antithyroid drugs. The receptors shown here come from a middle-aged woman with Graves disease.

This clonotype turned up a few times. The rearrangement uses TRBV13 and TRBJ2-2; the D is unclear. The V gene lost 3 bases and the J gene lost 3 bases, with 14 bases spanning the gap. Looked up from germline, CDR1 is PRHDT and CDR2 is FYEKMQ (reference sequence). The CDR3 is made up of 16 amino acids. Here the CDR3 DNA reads TGTGCCAGCAGCTTCTTGGGCAGGACCGACACCGGGGAGCTGTTTTTT. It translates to CASSFLGRTDTGELFF.

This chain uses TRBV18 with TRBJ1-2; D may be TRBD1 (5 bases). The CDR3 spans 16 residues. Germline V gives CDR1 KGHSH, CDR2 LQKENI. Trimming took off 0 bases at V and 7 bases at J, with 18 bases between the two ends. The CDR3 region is CASSPPSQGPGAGYTF. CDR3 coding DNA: TGTGCCAGCTCACCACCGTCCCAGGGACCCGGTGCTGGCTACACCTTC.

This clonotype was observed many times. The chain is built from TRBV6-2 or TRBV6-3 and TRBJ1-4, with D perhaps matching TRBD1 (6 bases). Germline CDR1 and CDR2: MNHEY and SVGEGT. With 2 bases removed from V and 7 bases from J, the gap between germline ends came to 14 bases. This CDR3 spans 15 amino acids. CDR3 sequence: CASSYTPDSSEKLFF. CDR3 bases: TGTGCCAGCAGTTACACACCGGACAGTTCTGAAAAACTGTTTTTT.

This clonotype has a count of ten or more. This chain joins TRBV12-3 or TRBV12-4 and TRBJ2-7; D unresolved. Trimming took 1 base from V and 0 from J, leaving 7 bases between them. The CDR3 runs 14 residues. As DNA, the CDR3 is TGTGCCAGCAGTTTAGGGTCGAACTCCTACGAGCAGTACTTC. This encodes CASSLGSNSYEQYF.

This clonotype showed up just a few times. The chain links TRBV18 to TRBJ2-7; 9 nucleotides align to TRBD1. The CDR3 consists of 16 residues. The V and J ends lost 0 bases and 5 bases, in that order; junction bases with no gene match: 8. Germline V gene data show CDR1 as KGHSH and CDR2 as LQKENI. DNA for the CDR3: TGTGCCAGCTCACCACCTGGGACAGGGAATTTTAACGAGCAGTACTTC. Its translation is CASSPPGTGNFNEQYF.

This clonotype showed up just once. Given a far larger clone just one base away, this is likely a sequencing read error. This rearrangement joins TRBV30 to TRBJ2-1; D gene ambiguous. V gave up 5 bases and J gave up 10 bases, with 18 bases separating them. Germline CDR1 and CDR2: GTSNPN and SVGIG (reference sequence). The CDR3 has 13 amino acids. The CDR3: CAWDQTKGSEQFF. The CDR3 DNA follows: TGTGCCTGGGACCAGACAAAGGGAAGCGAGCAGTTCTTC. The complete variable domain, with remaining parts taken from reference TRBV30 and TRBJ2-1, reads SQTIHQWPATLVQPVGSPLSLECTVEGTSNPNLYWYRQAAGRGLQLLFYSVGIGQISSEVPQNLSASRPQDRQFILSSKKLLLSDSGFYLCAWDQTKGSEQFFGPGTRLTVL.

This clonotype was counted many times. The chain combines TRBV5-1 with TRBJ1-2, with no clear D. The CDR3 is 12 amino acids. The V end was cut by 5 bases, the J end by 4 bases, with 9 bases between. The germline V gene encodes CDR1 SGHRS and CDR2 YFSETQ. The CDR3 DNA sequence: TGCGCCAGCAGTCCGGAGTTCTATGGCTACACCTTC. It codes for CASSPEFYGYTF.

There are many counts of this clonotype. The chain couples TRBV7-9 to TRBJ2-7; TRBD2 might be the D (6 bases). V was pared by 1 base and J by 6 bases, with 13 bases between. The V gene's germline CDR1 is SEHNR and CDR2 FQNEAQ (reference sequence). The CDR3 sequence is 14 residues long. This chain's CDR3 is CASSLGGGDSEQYF. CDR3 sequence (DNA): TGTGCCAGCAGCTTAGGCGGAGGGGACTCCGAGCAGTACTTC.

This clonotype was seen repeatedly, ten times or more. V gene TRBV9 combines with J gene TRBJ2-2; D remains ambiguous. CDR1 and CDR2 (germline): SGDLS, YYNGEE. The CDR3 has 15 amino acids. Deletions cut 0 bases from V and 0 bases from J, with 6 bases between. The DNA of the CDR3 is TGTGCCAGCAGCGTAGCGTCCGCGAACACCGGGGAGCTGTTTTTT. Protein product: CASSVASANTGELFF. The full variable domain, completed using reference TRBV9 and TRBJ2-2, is DSGVTQTPKHLITATGQRVTLRCSPRSGDLSVYWYQQSLDQGLQFLIQYYNGEERAKGNILERFSAQQFPDLHSELNLSSLELGDSALYFCASSVASANTGELFFGEGSRLTVL.